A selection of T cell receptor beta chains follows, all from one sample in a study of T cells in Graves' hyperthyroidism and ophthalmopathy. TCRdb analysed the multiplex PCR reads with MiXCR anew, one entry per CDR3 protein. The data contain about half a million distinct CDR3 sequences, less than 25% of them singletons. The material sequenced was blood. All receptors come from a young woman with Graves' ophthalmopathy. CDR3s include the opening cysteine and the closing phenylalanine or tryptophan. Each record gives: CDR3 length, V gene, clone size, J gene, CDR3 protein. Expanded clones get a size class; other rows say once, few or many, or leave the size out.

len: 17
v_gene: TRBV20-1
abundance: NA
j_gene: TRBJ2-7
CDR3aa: CSARSGLAGGYSYEQYF

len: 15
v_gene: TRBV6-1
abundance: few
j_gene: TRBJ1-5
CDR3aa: CASSAQGPANQPQHF

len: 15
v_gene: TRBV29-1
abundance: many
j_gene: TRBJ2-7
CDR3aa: CSVESGTGSEYEQYF

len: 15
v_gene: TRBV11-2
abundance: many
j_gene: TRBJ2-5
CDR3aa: CASSSLSGGAQTQYF

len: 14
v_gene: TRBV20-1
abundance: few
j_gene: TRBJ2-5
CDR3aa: CSATPGGYKETQYF

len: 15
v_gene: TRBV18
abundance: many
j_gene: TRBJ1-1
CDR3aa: CASSPVQQANTEAFF

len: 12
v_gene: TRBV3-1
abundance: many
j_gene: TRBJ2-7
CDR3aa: CASSQVAYEQYF

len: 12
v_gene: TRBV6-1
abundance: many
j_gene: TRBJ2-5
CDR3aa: CATQGVGETQYF

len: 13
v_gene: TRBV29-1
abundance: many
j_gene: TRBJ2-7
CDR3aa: CSVVWRGSYEQYF

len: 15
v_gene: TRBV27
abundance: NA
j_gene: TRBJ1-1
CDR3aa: CASSLLSRRAAEAFF

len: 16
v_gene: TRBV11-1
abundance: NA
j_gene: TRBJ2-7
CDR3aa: CASSGNSQGNTYEQYF

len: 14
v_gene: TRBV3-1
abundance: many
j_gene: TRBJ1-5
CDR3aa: CASSVGARDQPQHF

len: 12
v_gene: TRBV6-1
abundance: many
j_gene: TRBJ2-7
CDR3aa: CASTTGSYEQYF

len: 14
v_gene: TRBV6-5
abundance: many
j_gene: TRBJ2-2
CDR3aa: CASRGLADTGELFF

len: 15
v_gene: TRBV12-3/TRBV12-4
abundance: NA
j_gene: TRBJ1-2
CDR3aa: CASSLRTGYSYGYTF

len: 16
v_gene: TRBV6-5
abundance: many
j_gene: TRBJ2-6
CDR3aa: CASSFSGVSGANVLTF

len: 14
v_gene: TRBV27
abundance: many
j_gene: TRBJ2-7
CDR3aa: CASSFVGGGYEQYF

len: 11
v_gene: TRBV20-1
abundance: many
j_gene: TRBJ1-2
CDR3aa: CSPNGLIGYTF

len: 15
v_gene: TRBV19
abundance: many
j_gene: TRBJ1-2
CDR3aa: CASTSGGAANYGYTF

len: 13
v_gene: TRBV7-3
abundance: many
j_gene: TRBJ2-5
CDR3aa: CASSLRRGETQYF

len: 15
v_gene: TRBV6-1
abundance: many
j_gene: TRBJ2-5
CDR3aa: CASRRSYSKSETQYF

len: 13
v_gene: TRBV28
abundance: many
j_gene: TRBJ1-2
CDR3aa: CASEAGDNYGYTF

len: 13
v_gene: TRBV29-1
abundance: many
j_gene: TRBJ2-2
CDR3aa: CSGGHSNTGELFF

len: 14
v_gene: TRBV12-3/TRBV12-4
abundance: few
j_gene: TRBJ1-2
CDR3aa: CASSWDRDYYGYTF

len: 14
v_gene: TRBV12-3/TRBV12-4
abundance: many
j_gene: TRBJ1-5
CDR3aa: CASSLKGSNQPQHF

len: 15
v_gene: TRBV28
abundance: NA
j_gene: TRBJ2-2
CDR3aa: CASSRGASDIGELFF

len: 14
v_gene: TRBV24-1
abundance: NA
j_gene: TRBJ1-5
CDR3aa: CATTFGGRGQPQHF

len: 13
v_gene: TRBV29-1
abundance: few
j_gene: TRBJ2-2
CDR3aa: CSAGGLFTGELFF

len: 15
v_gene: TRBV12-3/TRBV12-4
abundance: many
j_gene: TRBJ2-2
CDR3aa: CASSLITGNTGELFF

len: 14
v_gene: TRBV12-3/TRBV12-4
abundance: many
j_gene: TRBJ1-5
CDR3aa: CASSGQGADQPQHF

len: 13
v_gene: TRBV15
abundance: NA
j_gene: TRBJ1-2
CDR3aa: CATSRDEQNGYTF

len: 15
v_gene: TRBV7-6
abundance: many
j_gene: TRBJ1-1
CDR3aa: CASSLALGRGTEAFF

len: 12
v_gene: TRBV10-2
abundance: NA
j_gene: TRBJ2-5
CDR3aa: CASSDWGKTQYF

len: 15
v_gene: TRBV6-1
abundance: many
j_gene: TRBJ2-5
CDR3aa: CASSEALSGQETQYF

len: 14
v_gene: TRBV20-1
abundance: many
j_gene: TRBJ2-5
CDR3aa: CSARGRGGLETQYF

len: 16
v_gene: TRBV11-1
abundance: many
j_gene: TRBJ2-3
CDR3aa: CASSLAIGGPEDTQYF

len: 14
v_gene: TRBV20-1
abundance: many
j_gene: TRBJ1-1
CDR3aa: CSAEAGTGNTEAFF

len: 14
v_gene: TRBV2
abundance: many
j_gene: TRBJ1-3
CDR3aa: CASSGDRGRNTIYF

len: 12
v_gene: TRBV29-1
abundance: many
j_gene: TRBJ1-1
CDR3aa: CSARVVITEAFF

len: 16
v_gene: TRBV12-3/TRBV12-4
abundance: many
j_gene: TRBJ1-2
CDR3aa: CASSSGQGGNGYGYTF

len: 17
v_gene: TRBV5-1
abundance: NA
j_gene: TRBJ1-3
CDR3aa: CASSLESRQTSGNTIYF

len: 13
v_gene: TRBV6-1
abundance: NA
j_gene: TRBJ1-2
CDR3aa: CASRAGTVSAYTF

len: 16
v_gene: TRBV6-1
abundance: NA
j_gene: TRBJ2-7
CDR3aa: CASSEFEGTRAYEQYF

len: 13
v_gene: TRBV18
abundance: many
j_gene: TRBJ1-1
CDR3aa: CASSPGRNTEAFF

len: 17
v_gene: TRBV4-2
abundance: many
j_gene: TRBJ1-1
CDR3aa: CASSQDYLGQGIFEAFF

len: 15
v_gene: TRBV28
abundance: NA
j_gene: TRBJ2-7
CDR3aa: CASSPPGSGMSEQYF

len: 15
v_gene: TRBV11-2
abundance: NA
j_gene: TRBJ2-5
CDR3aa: CASSLARGGQLTQYF

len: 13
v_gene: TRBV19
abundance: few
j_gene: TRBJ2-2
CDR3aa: CASKTPNTGELFF

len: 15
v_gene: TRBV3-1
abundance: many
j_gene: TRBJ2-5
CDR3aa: CASSQPSGLQETQYF

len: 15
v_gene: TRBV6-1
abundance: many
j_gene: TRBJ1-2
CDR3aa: CASSEVVGLRGGYTF

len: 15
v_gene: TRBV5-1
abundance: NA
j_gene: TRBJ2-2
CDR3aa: CASSAVAGGTGELFF

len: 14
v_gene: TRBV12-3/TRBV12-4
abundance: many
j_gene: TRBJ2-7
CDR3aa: CASSFIDRVYEQYF

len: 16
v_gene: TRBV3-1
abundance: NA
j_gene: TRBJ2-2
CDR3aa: CASSQDQLAGAGELFF

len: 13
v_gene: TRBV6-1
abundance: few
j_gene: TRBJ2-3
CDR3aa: CASREAGADTQYF

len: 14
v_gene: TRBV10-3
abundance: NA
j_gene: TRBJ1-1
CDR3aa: CATTRQGENTEAFF